The clone carrying this T cell receptor beta chain was found a few times. Its matching antigen is unknown. The data were taken from a study of T cell responses to AZD1222 COVID-19 vaccine. Germline loops: CDR1 MDHEN, CDR2 SYDVKM. The CDR3 sequence is 16 residues long. V shed 7 bases and J 7 bases; nucleotides not matched to a gene: 12. Pooling of second doses given at about 4 or about 12 weeks was done. Profiling relied on immunoSEQ multiplex PCR, and the TCRdb table lists in-frame clones only, not all of them. Seen here are some 280,000 clones, 94% observed once, and the top ten hold 0.5% to 0.7%. Findings of the study overall: Donors skewed white British and female; clonal diversity was possibly underestimated.

The sample consisted of peripheral blood, taken 28 days after the second AZD1222 dose. V and J are TRBV28 and TRBJ1-5; 11 nucleotides match TRBD1. The origin of this receptor is an adult who received the AZD1222 COVID-19 vaccine. Here the CDR3 reads CASKSRTGGGYQPQHF. CDR3 DNA: TGTGCCAGCAAGTCAAGGACAGGGGGCGGATACCAGCCCCAGCATTTT.